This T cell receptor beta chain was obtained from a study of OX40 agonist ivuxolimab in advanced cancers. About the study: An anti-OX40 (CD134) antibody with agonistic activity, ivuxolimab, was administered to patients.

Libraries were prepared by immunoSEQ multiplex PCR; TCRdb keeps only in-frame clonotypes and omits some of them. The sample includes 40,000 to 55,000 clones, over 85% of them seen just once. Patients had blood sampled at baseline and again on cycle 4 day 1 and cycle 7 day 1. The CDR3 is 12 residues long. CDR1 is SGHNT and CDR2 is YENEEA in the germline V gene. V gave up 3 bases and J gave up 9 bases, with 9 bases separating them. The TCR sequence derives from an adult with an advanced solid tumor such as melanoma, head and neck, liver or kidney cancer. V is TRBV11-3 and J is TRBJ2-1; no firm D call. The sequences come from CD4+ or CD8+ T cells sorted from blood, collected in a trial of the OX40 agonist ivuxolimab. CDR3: CASSFRGVEQFF. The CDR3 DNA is TGTGCCAGCAGCTTTCGAGGTGTTGAGCAGTTCTTC.